A selection of T cell receptor beta chains follows, all from one sample in a study of response to subunit inactivated influenza vaccine. Each CDR3 protein gets one entry after TCRdb re-called the RT-PCR reads with MiXCR. Counted here are around 520,000 distinct CDR3 sequences, around 25% occurring once; the ten biggest clones make up approximately 2%. Sequenced here: CD4+ T cells sorted from PBMCs, sampled roughly 5 days after vaccination. Source of these receptors: a man in his fifties who received an inactivated influenza vaccine. Each CDR3 is given with its conserved first and last residue. A D gene is named only where the DNA matches it firmly. Rows give clone size only sometimes, using once, few, many, or a class for an expanded clone.

v_gene	abundance	j_gene	d_gene	CDR3aa	CDR3nt
TRBV12-3/TRBV12-4	NA	TRBJ2-3	NA	CASSGSSDTDTQYF	TGTGCCAGCAGTGGCTCTAGCGATACAGATACGCAGTATTTT
TRBV3-1	NA	TRBJ2-7	NA	CASSPTGSSYEQYF	TGTGCCAGCAGCCCAACCGGGTCCTCCTACGAGCAGTACTTC
TRBV3-1	NA	TRBJ2-7	TRBD2	CASSQGGRRYEQYF	TGTGCCAGCAGCCAAGGCGGGAGGAGGTACGAGCAGTACTTC
TRBV10-3	few	TRBJ2-2	TRBD2	CASEPGLGTGELFF	TGTGCCAGCGAACCGGGACTAGGCACCGGGGAGCTGTTTTTT
TRBV12-3/TRBV12-4	NA	TRBJ2-3	TRBD2	CASSPGLGIGTDTQYF	TGTGCCAGCAGTCCCGGACTAGGGATCGGCACAGATACGCAGTATTTT
TRBV10-3	few	TRBJ1-6	NA	CAISERDNGNSPLHF	TGTGCCATCAGTGAACGGGACAATGGGAATTCACCCCTCCACTTT
TRBV27	NA	TRBJ2-1	TRBD2	CASSLRTSGRPEQFF	TGTGCCAGCAGTTTAAGGACTAGCGGGAGGCCTGAGCAGTTCTTC
TRBV20-1	NA	TRBJ2-5	NA	CSARETLQETQYF	TGCAGTGCTAGAGAAACCCTCCAAGAGACCCAGTACTTC
TRBV20-1	NA	TRBJ1-1	NA	CSARDRKAGAAGTEAFF	TGCAGTGCTAGAGATCGGAAGGCAGGGGCGGCGGGAACTGAAGCTTTCTTT
TRBV7-8	few	TRBJ2-3	NA	CASSLGWIADTDTQYF	TGTGCCAGCAGCTTAGGTTGGATTGCCGACACAGATACGCAGTATTTT
TRBV28	NA	TRBJ2-7	NA	CASSFNEQYF	TGTGCCAGCAGTTTTAACGAGCAGTACTTC
TRBV2	NA	TRBJ2-1	TRBD2	CASSVGRANEQFF	TGTGCCAGCAGTGTCGGGAGGGCCAATGAGCAGTTCTTC
TRBV5-1	NA	TRBJ2-5	TRBD1	CASSFGDRDSKETQYF	TGCGCCAGCAGCTTTGGAGACCGGGACAGCAAAGAGACCCAGTACTTC
TRBV11-2	many	TRBJ2-7	NA	CASSVGLASYEQYF	TGTGCCAGCAGCGTAGGGCTAGCCTCCTACGAGCAGTACTTC
TRBV4-2	NA	TRBJ2-7	NA	CASSQGFGLSYEQYF	TGTGCCAGCAGCCAGGGTTTTGGCCTTTCCTACGAGCAGTACTTC
TRBV3-1	NA	TRBJ2-7	NA	CASSQDLGRYEQYF	TGTGCCAGCAGCCAAGATTTGGGCCGATACGAGCAGTACTTC
TRBV11-2	few	TRBJ1-2	TRBD1	CASSPDRAGGYTF	TGTGCCAGCAGCCCGGACAGGGCGGGGGGCTACACCTTC
TRBV5-1	few	TRBJ2-2	TRBD1	CASSEGAGGELFF	TGCGCCAGCAGCGAGGGGGCAGGCGGGGAGCTGTTTTTT
TRBV20-1	few	TRBJ1-4	NA	CSAHWQEKLFF	TGCAGTGCTCATTGGCAGGAAAAACTGTTTTTT
TRBV21-1	few	TRBJ2-2	NA	CASSMMPGELFF	TGTGCCAGCAGCATGATGCCCGGGGAGCTGTTTTTT
TRBV28	NA	TRBJ2-1	TRBD2	CASSLRFWRLAGDNEQFF	TGTGCCAGCAGTTTACGCTTTTGGCGACTAGCGGGCGACAATGAGCAGTTCTTC
TRBV12-3/TRBV12-4	many	TRBJ1-1	NA	CASSRRPADRMNTEAFF	TGTGCCAGCAGCCGTCGCCCGGCAGATAGAATGAACACTGAAGCTTTCTTT
TRBV3-1	many	TRBJ1-1	NA	CASSQVIPVGTEAFF	TGTGCCAGCAGCCAAGTTATCCCGGTCGGCACTGAAGCTTTCTTT
TRBV7-2	NA	TRBJ2-7	NA	CASSSGLDYYEQYF	TGTGCCAGCAGCTCGGGACTTGATTACTACGAGCAGTACTTC
TRBV20-1	NA	TRBJ2-5	NA	CSASGPQETQYF	TGCAGTGCTAGTGGGCCGCAAGAGACCCAGTACTTC
TRBV2	NA	TRBJ2-1	NA	CASSTQNEQFF	TGTGCCAGCAGTACACAGAATGAGCAGTTCTTC
TRBV7-9	NA	TRBJ2-2	NA	CASSPVGLVNTGELFF	TGTGCCAGCAGCCCCGTCGGGCTAGTAAACACCGGGGAGCTGTTTTTT
TRBV28	NA	TRBJ2-3	TRBD2	CASSFSGMTDTQYF	TGTGCCAGCAGTTTTAGCGGGATGACAGATACGCAGTATTTT
TRBV6-5	NA	TRBJ1-3	NA	CASSYGVAGNGNTIYF	TGTGCCAGCAGTTACGGCGTGGCGGGGAATGGAAACACCATATATTTT
TRBV27	few	TRBJ1-6	NA	CVSGNSAYNSPLHF	TGTGTATCGGGGAATTCTGCCTATAATTCACCCCTCCACTTT
TRBV20-1	NA	TRBJ1-6	NA	CSARGVETVGSPLHF	TGCAGTGCTAGAGGGGTGGAAACAGTCGGTTCACCCCTCCACTTT
TRBV15	few	TRBJ2-1	NA	CATSRVPWADYNEQFF	TGTGCCACCAGCAGAGTTCCTTGGGCGGACTACAATGAGCAGTTCTTC
TRBV7-8	NA	TRBJ2-3	NA	CASSRGTRRGATQYF	TGTGCCAGCAGTCGTGGGACGAGGAGGGGGGCTACGCAGTATTTT
TRBV20-1	few	TRBJ2-1	TRBD2	CCARGLAGGSEEGQFF	TGCTGTGCTAGAGGGCTAGCGGGAGGCTCGGAGGAGGGGCAGTTCTTC
TRBV25-1	few	TRBJ1-6	TRBD1	CASSEGQGHNSPLHF	TGTGCCAGCAGTGAGGGACAGGGACATAATTCACCCCTCCACTTT
TRBV27	few	TRBJ1-1	TRBD1	CASRLNSGQGAEAFF	TGTGCCAGCAGACTCAATTCGGGACAGGGGGCTGAAGCTTTCTTT
TRBV5-1	NA	TRBJ2-5	TRBD1	CASSGGRDRFVHGTQYF	TGCGCCAGCAGTGGGGGTCGGGACAGGTTTGTCCATGGGACCCAGTACTTC
TRBV7-2	NA	TRBJ2-7	TRBD1	CASSSGTVLYEQYF	TGTGCCAGCAGCTCGGGGACAGTCCTCTACGAGCAGTACTTC